The present entry profiles one TCR beta chain with its context. This table comes from immunoSEQ multiplex PCR, and its TCRdb copy is limited to in-frame clones, with some not included. The repertoire holds around 260,000 clones, with 85% as singletons. The sample originates from a study of blood T cell repertoires in COVID-19. CDR3 length: 16 amino acids. J lost 4 bases, V lost 3 bases, and 10 bases had no gene match. Germline CDR1 is SEHNR and CDR2 is FQNEAQ (reference sequence). This TCR was sampled from a human donor in a cohort sampled during active COVID-19. Sequencing was performed on peripheral blood. This chain uses TRBV7-9 with TRBJ2-3; 7 bases are a match to TRBD2. The CDR3 bases are TGTGCCAGCAGCTTTAATGTGGCGGGAGAGGCAGATACGCAGTATTTT. This codes for CASSFNVAGEADTQYF.